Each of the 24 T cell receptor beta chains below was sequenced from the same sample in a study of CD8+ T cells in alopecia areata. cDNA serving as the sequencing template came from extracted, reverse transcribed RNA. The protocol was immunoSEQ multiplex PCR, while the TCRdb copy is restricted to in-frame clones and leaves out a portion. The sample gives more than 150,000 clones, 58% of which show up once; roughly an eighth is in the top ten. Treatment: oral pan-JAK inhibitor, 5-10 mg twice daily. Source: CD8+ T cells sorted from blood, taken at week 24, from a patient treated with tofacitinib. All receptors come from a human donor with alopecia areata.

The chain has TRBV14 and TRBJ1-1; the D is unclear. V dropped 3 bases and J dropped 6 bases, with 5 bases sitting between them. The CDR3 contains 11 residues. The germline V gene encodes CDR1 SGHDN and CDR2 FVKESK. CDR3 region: CASSHRSEAFF. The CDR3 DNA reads TGTGCCAGCAGCCATCGATCTGAAGCTTTCTTT.

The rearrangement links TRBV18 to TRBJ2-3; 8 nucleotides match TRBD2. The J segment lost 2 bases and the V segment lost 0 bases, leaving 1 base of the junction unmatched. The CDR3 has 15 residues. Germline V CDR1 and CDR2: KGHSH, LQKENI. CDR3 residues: CASSPPAGDTDTQYF. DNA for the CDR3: TGTGCCAGCTCACCACCAGCGGGGGACACAGATACGCAGTATTTT.

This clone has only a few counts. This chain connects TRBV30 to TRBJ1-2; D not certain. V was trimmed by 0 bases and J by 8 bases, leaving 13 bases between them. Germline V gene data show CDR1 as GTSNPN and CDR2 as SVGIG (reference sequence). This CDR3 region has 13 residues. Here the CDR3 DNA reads TGTGCCTGGAGTGTAGCACGGGCAGAAGGCTACACCTTC. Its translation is CAWSVARAEGYTF.

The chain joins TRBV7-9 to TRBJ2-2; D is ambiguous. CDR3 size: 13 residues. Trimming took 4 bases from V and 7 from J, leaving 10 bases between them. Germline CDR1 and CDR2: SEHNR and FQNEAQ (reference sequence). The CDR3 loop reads CASSSVDGGELFF. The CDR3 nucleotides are TGTGCCAGCAGCTCCGTAGACGGCGGGGAGCTGTTTTTT.

The CDR3 bases are TGTGCCAGCAGCTTAGGCTTGAACTACGAGCAGTACTTC. Protein sequence: CASSLGLNYEQYF. The chain is built from TRBV13 and TRBJ2-7; D ambiguous. Germline V gene sequence: CDR1 PRHDT, CDR2 FYEKMQ (reference sequence). The CDR3 totals 13 residues. Trimming took off 0 bases at V and 3 bases at J, with 6 bases between the two ends.

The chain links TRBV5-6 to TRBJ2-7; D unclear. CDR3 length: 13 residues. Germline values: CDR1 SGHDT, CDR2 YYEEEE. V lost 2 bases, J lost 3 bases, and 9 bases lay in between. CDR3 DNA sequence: TGTGCCAGCAGCTTTGGCACCCGCTACGAGCAGTACTTC. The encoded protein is CASSFGTRYEQYF.

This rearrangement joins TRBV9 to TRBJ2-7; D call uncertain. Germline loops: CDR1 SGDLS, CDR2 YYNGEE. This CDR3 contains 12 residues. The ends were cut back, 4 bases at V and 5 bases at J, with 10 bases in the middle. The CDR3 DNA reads TGTGCCAGCAGCTCGGACCCGAACGAGCAGTACTTC. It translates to CASSSDPNEQYF.

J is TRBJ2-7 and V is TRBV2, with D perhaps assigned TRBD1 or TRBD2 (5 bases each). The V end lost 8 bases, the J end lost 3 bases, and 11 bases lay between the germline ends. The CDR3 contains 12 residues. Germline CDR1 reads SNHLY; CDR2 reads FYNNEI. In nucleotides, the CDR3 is TGTGCCAGCTTTGGGGGAGTCTACGAGCAGTACTTC. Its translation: CASFGGVYEQYF.

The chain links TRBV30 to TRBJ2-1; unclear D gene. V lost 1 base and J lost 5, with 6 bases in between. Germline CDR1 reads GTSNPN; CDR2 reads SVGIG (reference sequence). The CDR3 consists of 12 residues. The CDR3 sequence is CAWSDSHNEQFF. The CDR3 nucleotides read TGTGCCTGGAGTGATAGCCACAATGAGCAGTTCTTC.

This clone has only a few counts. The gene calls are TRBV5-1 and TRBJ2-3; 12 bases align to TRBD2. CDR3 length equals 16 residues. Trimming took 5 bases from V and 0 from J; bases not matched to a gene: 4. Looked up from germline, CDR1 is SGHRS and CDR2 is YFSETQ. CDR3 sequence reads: CASRGTSGFSTDTQYF. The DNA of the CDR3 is TGCGCCAGCAGAGGGACTAGCGGGTTCAGCACAGATACGCAGTATTTT.

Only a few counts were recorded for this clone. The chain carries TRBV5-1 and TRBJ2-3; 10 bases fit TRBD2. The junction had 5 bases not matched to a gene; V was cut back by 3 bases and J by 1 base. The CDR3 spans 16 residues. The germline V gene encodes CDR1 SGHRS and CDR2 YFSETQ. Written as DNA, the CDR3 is TGCGCCAGCAGCTCCCCTAGCGGGAGAGGCACAGATACGCAGTATTTT. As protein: CASSSPSGRGTDTQYF.

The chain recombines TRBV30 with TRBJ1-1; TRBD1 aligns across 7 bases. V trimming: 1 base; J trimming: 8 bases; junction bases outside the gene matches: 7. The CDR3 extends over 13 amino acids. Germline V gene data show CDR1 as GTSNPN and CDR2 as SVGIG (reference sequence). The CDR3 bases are TGTGCCTGGAGTGAGGGGGACAGTCTAGAAGCTTTCTTT. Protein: CAWSEGDSLEAFF.

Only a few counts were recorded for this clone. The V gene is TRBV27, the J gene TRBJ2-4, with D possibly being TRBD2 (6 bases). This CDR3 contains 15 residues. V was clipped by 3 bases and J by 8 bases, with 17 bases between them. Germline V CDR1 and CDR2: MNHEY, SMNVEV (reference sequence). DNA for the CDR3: TGTGCCAGCAGTTTGAGGGGACTCGACGGGTACATTCAGTACTTC. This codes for CASSLRGLDGYIQYF.

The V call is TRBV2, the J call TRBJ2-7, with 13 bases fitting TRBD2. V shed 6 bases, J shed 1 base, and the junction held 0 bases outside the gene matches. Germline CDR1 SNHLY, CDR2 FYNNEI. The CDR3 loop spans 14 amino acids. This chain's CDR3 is CASRTSGGSYEQYF. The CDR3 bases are TGTGCCAGCAGGACTAGCGGGGGGTCCTACGAGCAGTACTTC. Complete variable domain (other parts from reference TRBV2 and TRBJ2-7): EPEVTQTPSHQVTQMGQEVILRCVPISNHLYFYWYRQILGQKVEFLVSFYNNEISEKSEIFDDQFSVERPDGSNFTLKIRSTKLEDSAMYFCASRTSGGSYEQYFGPGTRLTVT.

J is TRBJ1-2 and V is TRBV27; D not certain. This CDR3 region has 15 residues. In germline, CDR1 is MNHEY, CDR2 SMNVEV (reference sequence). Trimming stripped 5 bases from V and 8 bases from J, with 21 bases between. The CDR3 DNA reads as TGTGCCAGCAGTGGCTCAGGTGGCACGCGAAACGGCTACACCTTC. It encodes CASSGSGGTRNGYTF.

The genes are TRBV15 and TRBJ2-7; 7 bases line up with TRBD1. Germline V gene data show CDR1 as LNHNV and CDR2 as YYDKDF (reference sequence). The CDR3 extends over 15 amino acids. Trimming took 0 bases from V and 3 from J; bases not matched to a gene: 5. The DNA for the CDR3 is TGTGCCACCAGCAGAGATAGGGGGACAGTCTACGAGCAGTACTTC. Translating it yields CATSRDRGTVYEQYF.

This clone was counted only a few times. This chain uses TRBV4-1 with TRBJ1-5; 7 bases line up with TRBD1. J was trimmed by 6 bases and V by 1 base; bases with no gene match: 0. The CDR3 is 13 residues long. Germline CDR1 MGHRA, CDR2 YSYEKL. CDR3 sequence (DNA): TGCGCCAGCAGCCAAGGGACAGGTCAGCCCCAGCATTTT. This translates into CASSQGTGQPQHF.

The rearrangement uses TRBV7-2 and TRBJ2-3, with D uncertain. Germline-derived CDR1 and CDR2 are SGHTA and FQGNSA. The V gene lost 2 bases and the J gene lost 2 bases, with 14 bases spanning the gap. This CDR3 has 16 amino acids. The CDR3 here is CASSLFDGRPTDTQYF. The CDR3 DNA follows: TGTGCCAGCAGCTTATTCGATGGCAGGCCCACAGATACGCAGTATTTT.

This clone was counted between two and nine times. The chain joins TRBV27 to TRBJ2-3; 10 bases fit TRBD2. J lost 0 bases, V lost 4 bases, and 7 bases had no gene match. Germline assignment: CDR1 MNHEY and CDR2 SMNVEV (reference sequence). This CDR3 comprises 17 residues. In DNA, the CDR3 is TGTGCCAGCAGTTCGCTCGTACTAGCGGGGAGCACAGATACGCAGTATTTT. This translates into CASSSLVLAGSTDTQYF.

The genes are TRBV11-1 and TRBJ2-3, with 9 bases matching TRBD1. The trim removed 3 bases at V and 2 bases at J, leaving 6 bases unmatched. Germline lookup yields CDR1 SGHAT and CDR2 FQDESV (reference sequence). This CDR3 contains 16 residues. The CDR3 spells CASSFRDRDFTDTQYF. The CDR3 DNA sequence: TGTGCCAGCAGCTTCCGGGACAGGGATTTCACAGATACGCAGTATTTT.

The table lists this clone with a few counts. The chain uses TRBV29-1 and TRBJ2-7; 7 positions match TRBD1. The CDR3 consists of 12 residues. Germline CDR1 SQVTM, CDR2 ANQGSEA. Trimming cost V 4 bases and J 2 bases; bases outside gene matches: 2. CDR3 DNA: TGCAGCGTTGTACAGGGGACCTACGAGCAGTACTTC. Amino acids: CSVVQGTYEQYF.

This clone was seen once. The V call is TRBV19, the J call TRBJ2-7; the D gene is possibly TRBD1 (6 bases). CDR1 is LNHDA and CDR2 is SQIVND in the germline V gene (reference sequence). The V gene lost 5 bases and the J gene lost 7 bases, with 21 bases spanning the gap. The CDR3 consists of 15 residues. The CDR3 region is CASSLPTGPTGEQYF. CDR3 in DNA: TGTGCCAGTAGTCTACCGACAGGTCCTACCGGAGAGCAGTACTTC.

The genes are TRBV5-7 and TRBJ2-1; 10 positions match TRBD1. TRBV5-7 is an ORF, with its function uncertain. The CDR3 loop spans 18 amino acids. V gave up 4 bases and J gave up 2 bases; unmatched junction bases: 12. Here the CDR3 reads CASSPGQGNVPTYNEQFF. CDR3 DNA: TGTGCCAGCAGCCCGGGACAGGGGAACGTCCCGACCTACAATGAGCAGTTCTTC.

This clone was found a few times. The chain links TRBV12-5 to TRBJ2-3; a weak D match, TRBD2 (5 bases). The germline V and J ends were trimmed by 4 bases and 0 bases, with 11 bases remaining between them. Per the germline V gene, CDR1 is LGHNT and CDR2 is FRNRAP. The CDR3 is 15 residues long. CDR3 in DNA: TGTGCTAGTGGTTGGCCTGCGGGTAGCACAGATACGCAGTATTTT. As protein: CASGWPAGSTDTQYF.